This T cell receptor beta chain was sequenced in a study of T cells expressing NK-cell markers. On the study more broadly: Sorted CD3+CD56+NKG2C+, CD3+CD56+NKG2C- and CD3+CD56-NKG2C+ T cells supplied TCR beta repertoires.

The CDR3 runs 15 residues. Germline V gene data show CDR1 as SGHDT and CDR2 as YYEEEE. TCRdb re-called the 5' RACE reads and shows each CDR3 protein once, DNA omitted. This table lists about 440,000 distinct CDR3 sequences. Sequenced sample: blood T cells: a sorted CD56 or NKG2C T cell subset, CD4+ or CD8+ T cells, or bulk PBMC T cells (not recorded which). The origin of this receptor is a woman aged 18 to 75 in good health. The genes are TRBV5-6 and TRBJ2-7. The CDR3 is CASSLVVARTYEQYF.